This is a list of T cell receptor beta chains from one sample in a study of blood T cells in healthy people across ages. TCRdb reprocessed the 5' RACE reads with MiXCR, giving one entry per CDR3 protein. The data hold around 790,000 distinct CDR3 sequences, with approximately 48% observed a single time. Source material: blood. The source is a man aged 55 to 70 in good health. Both conserved end residues are part of each CDR3. D genes are given only for firm matches. Rows may omit the clone size; those that give it use once, few, many or a size class.

D	J	V	size	DNA	CDR3
.	TRBJ1-6	TRBV11-3	.	TGTCCCAGTACACCCAGGGACCAGAATTCACCCCTCCACTTT	CPSTPRDQNSPLHF
.	TRBJ2-3	TRBV4-1	few	TGCGCCAGCAGCCACCGGCCCTTCCGTCCGCTCGGGACGGATAACACAGATACGCAGTATTTT	CASSHRPFRPLGTDNTDTQYF
.	TRBJ2-5	TRBV5-5	.	TGTGCCAGCAGCTTGGGGCCACGGGATGAGACCCAGTACTTC	CASSLGPRDETQYF
.	TRBJ1-2	TRBV4-3	.	TGCGCCAGCAGCCAAGACAGGGCTACTGGCTACACCTTC	CASSQDRATGYTF
TRBD1	TRBJ2-1	TRBV9	many	TGTGCCAGCAGCCCTTATTTCGGGGGACAGGGTGGCAATGAGCAGTTCTTC	CASSPYFGGQGGNEQFF
.	TRBJ2-7	TRBV11-1	many	TGTGCCAGCAGCTCCCCCTATCACGAGCAGTACTTC	CASSSPYHEQYF
TRBD2	TRBJ2-5	TRBV7-2	.	TGTGCCAGCAGCTCCACCGTGGGCGGGGGGTCTCAAGAGACCCAGTACTTC	CASSSTVGGGSQETQYF
.	TRBJ2-7	TRBV4-1	few	TGCGCCAGCAGCCAAATCCTTGCCTACGAGCAGTACTTC	CASSQILAYEQYF
.	TRBJ1-2	TRBV29-1	.	TGCAGCGCGTACAGGACTCTTAGTTATGGCTACACCTTC	CSAYRTLSYGYTF
.	TRBJ2-7	TRBV7-9	.	TGTGCCAGCAGCTTAGCGGGGGGAATCGAGCAGTACTTC	CASSLAGGIEQYF
.	TRBJ1-5	TRBV11-3	.	TGTGCCAGCAGCTCACACAGGGATCAGCCCCAGCATTTT	CASSSHRDQPQHF
.	TRBJ2-5	TRBV14	.	TGTGCCAGCAGCCTCTCCCTGGGACGGGGGATAGAGACCCAGTACTTC	CASSLSLGRGIETQYF
TRBD1	TRBJ1-5	TRBV15	.	TGTGCCACCAGCAGGGACAGGGGGCTAAATCAGCCCCAGCATTTT	CATSRDRGLNQPQHF
TRBD2	TRBJ2-1	TRBV20-1	few	TGCAGTGCTAGAGCGGCTCTGGCTAGCGGAACCTACAATGAGCAGTTCTTC	CSARAALASGTYNEQFF
TRBD2	TRBJ2-4	TRBV4-1	.	TGCGCCAGCAGCCAGGTAGCGGGGGTCCACAAAAACATTCAGTACTTC	CASSQVAGVHKNIQYF
TRBD1	TRBJ1-4	TRBV5-1	few	TGCGCCAGCAGCTTGGGTATGGGACAGTACAATGAAAAACTGTTTTTT	CASSLGMGQYNEKLFF
TRBD1	TRBJ1-5	TRBV6-6	few	TGTGCCAGCACCCGATGGGACAGGGAAAATCAGCCCCAGCATTTT	CASTRWDRENQPQHF
.	TRBJ1-4	TRBV11-2	few	TGTGCCAGCAGCCTCAGAATGGTTCCGTTTTTT	CASSLRMVPFF
.	TRBJ2-7	TRBV5-1	.	TGCGCCGGCAGCTTCAGACCTCGGAGTGCCCTTTATGAAACCTACGAGCAGTACTTC	CAGSFRPRSALYETYEQYF
.	TRBJ1-2	TRBV20-1	.	TGCAATGCTAGAGATAGAGCTGACTATGGCTACACCTTC	CNARDRADYGYTF
.	TRBJ2-3	TRBV21-1	.	TGTGCCAGCAGCCCCCGGGACAGAGACACAGATACGCAGTATTTT	CASSPRDRDTDTQYF
.	TRBJ1-2	TRBV7-2	few	TGTGCCAGCAGCCGCCGACAGCCCTATGGCTACACCTTC	CASSRRQPYGYTF
.	TRBJ1-2	TRBV6-1	.	TGTGCCAGCAGTGAAGCACGGGGACCCTATGGCTACACCTTC	CASSEARGPYGYTF
.	TRBJ1-5	TRBV2	.	TGTGCCAGTAGGGGAAGACAGACCTATCAGCCCCAGCATTTT	CASRGRQTYQPQHF
.	TRBJ2-7	TRBV6-2/TRBV6-3	.	TGTGCCAGCATATCTGGGTCCTACGAGCAGTACTTC	CASISGSYEQYF
.	TRBJ1-1	TRBV5-4	.	TGTGCCAGCAGCTTGGAAGGAAACGTGGCTGAAGCTTTCTTT	CASSLEGNVAEAFF
.	TRBJ2-2	TRBV6-5	.	TGTGCCAGCAGATTTGGCTCCGGGGAGCTGTTTTTT	CASRFGSGELFF
.	TRBJ2-5	TRBV6-6	few	TGTGCCAGCAGTCGTTCCTGGGAGACCCAGTACTTC	CASSRSWETQYF
.	TRBJ1-5	TRBV4-1	.	TGCGCCAGCAGCCCAGACCGGGCCCCGGGTAGGGAGCCCCAGCATTTT	CASSPDRAPGREPQHF
TRBD2	TRBJ2-7	TRBV20-1	.	TGCAGTGCTACGACTAGCGGGGGGCTCTACGAGCAGTACTTC	CSATTSGGLYEQYF
.	TRBJ1-2	TRBV6-5	.	TGTGCCAGCAGTTACTCGGGGAGACGGCCCGACTATGGCTACACCTTC	CASSYSGRRPDYGYTF
.	TRBJ2-3	TRBV12-3/TRBV12-4	few	TGTGCCAGCAGTTATGTGAGCCCAGATACGCAGTATTTT	CASSYVSPDTQYF
TRBD1	TRBJ1-5	TRBV25-1	once	TGTACCAGCAGTGAATCCAGGGGGAATCAGCCCCAGCATTTT	CTSSESRGNQPQHF
.	TRBJ1-4	TRBV15	few	TGTGCCACCAGCAGAGTCACCGGGACACTTAATGAAAAACTGTTTTTT	CATSRVTGTLNEKLFF
TRBD1	TRBJ1-2	TRBV6-5	.	TGTGCCAGCAGTGGGGGACAGCGCTTGGGTGGCTACACCTTC	CASSGGQRLGGYTF
.	TRBJ2-1	TRBV30	.	TGTGCCTCCCGTCTTAGAAGCTCCTACAATGAGCAGTTCTTC	CASRLRSSYNEQFF
.	TRBJ2-7	TRBV4-3	.	TGCGCCAGCAGCCAAGATCCACGGGGGAATGGCAATGAGCAGTACTTC	CASSQDPRGNGNEQYF
.	TRBJ2-3	TRBV12-3/TRBV12-4	few	TGTGCCAGCAGTTTAAGAGTGGGGGCAGATACGCAGTATTTT	CASSLRVGADTQYF
.	TRBJ2-5	TRBV2	many	TGTGCCAGCAGTGACGGAGCAGGGCATCAAGAGACCCAGTACTTC	CASSDGAGHQETQYF
.	TRBJ2-1	TRBV12-5	.	TGTGCTAGTGCTATGGACGGGTACAATGAGCAGTTCTTC	CASAMDGYNEQFF
TRBD2	TRBJ2-1	TRBV10-3	few	TGTGCCATCAGTGAGTCGACTAGCGGGGGGGACTCCTACAATGAGCAGTTCTTC	CAISESTSGGDSYNEQFF
TRBD1	TRBJ1-2	TRBV25-1	.	TGTGCCAGCAGTGACGGTGCTGGGACAGTCACTTATGGCTACACCTTC	CASSDGAGTVTYGYTF
.	TRBJ2-7	TRBV12-3/TRBV12-4	many	TGTGCCAGCAGTTTAGCGGGGGGTTACGAGCAGTACTTC	CASSLAGGYEQYF
.	TRBJ1-4	TRBV4-1	.	TGCGCCAGCAGCTCCGACGGTAGGAAAACTAATGAAAAACTGTTTTTT	CASSSDGRKTNEKLFF
TRBD1	TRBJ1-2	TRBV6-5	many	TGTGCCAGCAGTTACTCTACGGGACAGGGGATTGATGGCTACACCTTC	CASSYSTGQGIDGYTF
.	TRBJ2-3	TRBV20-1	.	TGCAGTGCTAGAGCGCCGACTATTGCCCACACAGATACGCAGTATTTT	CSARAPTIAHTDTQYF
.	TRBJ2-1	TRBV6-6	once	TGTGCCAGCAGTTACTCGACCGGCTCCTACAATGAGCAGTTCTTC	CASSYSTGSYNEQFF
.	TRBJ1-1	TRBV20-1	few	TGCAGTGCTAGAGACCCCAATGGCCTTGAAGCTTTCTTT	CSARDPNGLEAFF
.	TRBJ2-2	TRBV29-1	.	TGCAGCGCCAAGGGGGTTAACACCGGGGAGCTGTTTTTT	CSAKGVNTGELFF
TRBD1	TRBJ2-1	TRBV24-1	.	TGTGCCACCAGTGATTTTGGACAGGGTCGCTACAACGAGCAGTTCTTC	CATSDFGQGRYNEQFF
.	TRBJ1-1	TRBV5-1	.	TGCGCCAGCAGCTTGGATGGCCTGGACACTGAAGCTTTCTTT	CASSLDGLDTEAFF
.	TRBJ1-4	TRBV21-1	few	TGTGCCAGCAGCTCAACGGTTACACAAACTAATGAAAAACTGTTTTTT	CASSSTVTQTNEKLFF
.	TRBJ2-1	TRBV4-1	few	TGCGCCAGCAGCCACGGGTCAGGGCAGTTCTTC	CASSHGSGQFF
TRBD1	TRBJ1-6	TRBV4-1	few	TGCGCCAGCAGCCAACCGGGACAGGCAAATTCACCCCTCCACTTT	CASSQPGQANSPLHF
.	TRBJ1-2	TRBV29-1	.	TGCAGCGTGGGGGACGACAGGATCGGCTATGGCTACACCTTC	CSVGDDRIGYGYTF